A selection of T cell receptor beta chains follows, all from one sample in a study of blood T cell repertoires in COVID-19. Measured with immunoSEQ multiplex PCR; TCRdb has only the in-frame clones, and not every one. The sample carries about 200,000 clones, roughly 83% recorded once. The sequenced sample consisted of PBMCs or T cells enriched from blood (not recorded which). Receptors were obtained from a man between 35 and 55 years old with acute COVID-19. Each CDR3 is given with its conserved first and last residue. A D gene is named only where the DNA matches it firmly. The size field is filled for only some rows; it gives once, few, many or a size class.

v_gene	d_gene	abundance	j_gene	CDR3aa	CDR3nt
TRBV5-1	TRBD1	once	TRBJ1-5	CASSLGDRTGPQPQHF	TGCGCCAGCAGCTTGGGGGATAGGACAGGTCCTCAGCCCCAGCATTTT
TRBV7-9	TRBD1	NA	TRBJ2-1	CASQTGGRSSYNEQFF	TGTGCCAGCCAGACAGGGGGCCGAAGCTCCTACAATGAGCAGTTCTTC
TRBV18	NA	NA	TRBJ1-1	CASSPMEVESTEAFF	TGTGCCAGCTCACCAATGGAGGTAGAGTCCACTGAAGCTTTCTTT
TRBV28	NA	NA	TRBJ2-7	CASSINRLYEQYF	TGTGCCAGCAGCATAAACAGGCTCTACGAGCAGTACTTC
TRBV18	NA	NA	TRBJ2-1	CASSPTGGTSYNEQFF	TGTGCCAGCTCACCTACTGGCGGGACCTCATACAATGAGCAGTTCTTC
TRBV14	NA	NA	TRBJ1-5	CASSHLEGERSNQPQHF	TGTGCCAGCAGCCACTTAGAGGGGGAGAGGAGCAATCAGCCCCAGCATTTT
TRBV2	TRBD1	NA	TRBJ2-7	CASQGAYEQYF	TGTGCCTCGCAGGGGGCCTACGAGCAGTACTTC
TRBV19	NA	NA	TRBJ1-2	CASSFLSNGYTF	TGTGCCAGTAGTTTCCTTAGTAACGGCTACACCTTC
TRBV11-2	TRBD2	NA	TRBJ2-7	CASSLGSGVYEQYF	TGTGCCAGCAGCTTAGGGAGCGGGGTCTACGAGCAGTACTTC
TRBV29-1	TRBD2	NA	TRBJ2-2	CSVYVAGETGELFF	TGCAGCGTTTATGTAGCGGGAGAAACCGGGGAGCTGTTTTTT
TRBV7-9	NA	NA	TRBJ2-7	CASSSTPWREQYF	TGTGCCAGCAGCTCGACCCCCTGGAGGGAGCAGTACTTC
TRBV6-2/TRBV6-3	NA	NA	TRBJ2-3	CASSYSTRDRGDTQYF	TGTGCCAGCAGTTACTCGACGCGGGATAGGGGAGATACGCAGTATTTT
TRBV5-1	NA	NA	TRBJ2-2	CASSIPGTHGELFF	TGCGCCAGCAGCATACCAGGAACCCACGGGGAGCTGTTTTTT
TRBV6-4	TRBD1	NA	TRBJ2-5	CASSRDSQETQYF	TGTGCCAGCAGTAGGGACAGCCAAGAGACCCAGTACTTC
TRBV12-3/TRBV12-4	NA	NA	TRBJ2-2	CASSLGGAGELFF	TGTGCCAGCAGTTTAGGGGGCGCCGGGGAGCTGTTTTTT
TRBV5-1	TRBD2	few	TRBJ2-2	CASSFSSGRVTGELFF	TGCGCCAGCAGCTTCTCTAGCGGGAGAGTCACCGGGGAGCTGTTTTTT
TRBV5-1	TRBD1	NA	TRBJ2-5	CASSLSTGERETQYF	TGCGCCAGCAGCTTGTCGACAGGGGAACGGGAGACCCAGTACTTC
TRBV28	TRBD1	few	TRBJ1-4	CASSSYMGQGSILEKLFF	TGTGCCAGCAGTTCTTATATGGGACAGGGATCGATCTTGGAAAAACTGTTTTTT
TRBV2	TRBD2	NA	TRBJ2-7	CASSGTSGSPEQYF	TGTGCCAGCAGCGGGACTAGCGGGAGTCCCGAGCAGTACTTC
TRBV27	TRBD1	NA	TRBJ1-6	CASSLFGTGDGESSYNSPLHF	TGTGCCAGCAGTTTATTCGGGACAGGGGATGGGGAGAGCTCCTATAATTCACCCCTCCACTTT
TRBV29-1	TRBD2	NA	TRBJ2-3	CSDLLAGGTDTQYF	TGCAGCGACCTACTAGCGGGAGGCACAGATACGCAGTATTTT
TRBV10-3	NA	NA	TRBJ2-7	CAISYQLAGRREQYF	TGTGCCATCAGTTACCAACTAGCAGGTCGGCGCGAGCAGTACTTC
TRBV28	TRBD1	NA	TRBJ1-4	CASSLGTAAEIRFF	TGTGCCAGCAGTCTCGGGACAGCTGCTGAAATCAGATTTTTT
TRBV6-4	NA	NA	TRBJ2-3	CASRLSGRSTDTQYF	TGTGCCAGCAGATTGTCAGGGAGGAGCACAGATACGCAGTATTTT
TRBV7-2	NA	NA	TRBJ1-4	CASSYAGINEKLFF	TGTGCCAGCAGCTACGCAGGGATCAATGAAAAACTGTTTTTT
TRBV6-1	NA	NA	TRBJ1-2	CASSEITQGYYGYTF	TGTGCCAGCAGTGAAATAACGCAGGGATACTATGGCTACACCTTC
TRBV6-6	NA	NA	TRBJ1-4	CASSSWRTPNEKLFF	TGTGCCAGCAGTTCCTGGCGGACTCCTAATGAAAAACTGTTTTTT
TRBV29-1	TRBD2	NA	TRBJ2-7	CSVEGGSSMEQYF	TGCAGCGTTGAGGGGGGGAGCTCCATGGAGCAGTACTTC
TRBV29-1	TRBD2	NA	TRBJ2-1	CSVGRAGAYNEQFF	TGCAGCGTTGGCCGAGCGGGAGCGTACAATGAGCAGTTCTTC
TRBV5-4	NA	NA	TRBJ2-2	CASSPKQAPELFF	TGTGCCAGCAGCCCAAAACAGGCCCCGGAGCTGTTTTTT
TRBV7-8	NA	once	TRBJ1-2	CASSLAHRVGSVEGYTF	TGTGCCAGCAGCTTAGCGCACAGGGTGGGATCGGTTGAAGGCTACACCTTC
TRBV7-2	NA	few	TRBJ1-1	CASSLEGGREAFF	TGTGCCAGCAGCTTAGAAGGAGGACGGGAAGCTTTCTTT
TRBV2	NA	NA	TRBJ1-2	CASSGGAGGNYGYTF	TGTGCCAGCAGTGGAGGGGCAGGAGGGAACTATGGCTACACCTTC
TRBV6-7	NA	NA	TRBJ2-1	CASSQRLVLDNEQFF	TGTGCCAGCAGCCAACGACTAGTACTAGACAATGAGCAGTTCTTC
TRBV7-2	NA	NA	TRBJ1-5	CASSLGRGGRNQPQHF	TGTGCCAGCAGCTTAGGTAGGGGGGGCCGGAATCAGCCCCAGCATTTT
TRBV5-6	NA	NA	TRBJ2-1	CASSSGPRGSYNEQFF	TGTGCCAGCAGTTCCGGACCCAGGGGTTCCTACAATGAGCAGTTCTTC
TRBV7-9	NA	NA	TRBJ1-2	CASSLAGSYGYTF	TGTGCCAGCAGCTTAGCTGGGAGCTATGGCTACACCTTC
TRBV7-3	TRBD2	NA	TRBJ2-1	CASSPTSGRLNEQFF	TGTGCCAGCAGCCCGACTAGCGGGAGACTCAATGAGCAGTTCTTC
TRBV28	NA	NA	TRBJ1-1	CASRYGTLNTEAFF	TGTGCCAGCAGATATGGCACCCTGAACACTGAAGCTTTCTTT
TRBV5-1	TRBD2	NA	TRBJ2-3	CASSLGTSGTDTQYF	TGCGCCAGCAGCTTAGGGACTAGCGGTACGGATACGCAGTATTTT
TRBV4-1	NA	few	TRBJ1-5	CASSQSPFRGPGQPQHF	TGCGCCAGCAGCCAATCACCGTTCAGGGGCCCAGGGCAGCCCCAGCATTTT
TRBV5-6	TRBD2	NA	TRBJ2-7	CASSLPGLAGGRGNEQYF	TGTGCCAGCAGCTTACCGGGACTAGCGGGAGGGCGGGGGAACGAGCAGTACTTC
TRBV10-3	NA	once	TRBJ2-7	CAIKRLEVDEQYF	TGTGCCATCAAACGACTGGAAGTTGACGAGCAGTACTTC
TRBV14	NA	NA	TRBJ1-3	CASSQPTTGGNTIYF	TGTGCCAGCAGCCAACCCACGACAGGTGGAAACACCATATATTTT
TRBV11-2	NA	once	TRBJ2-7	CASSARAGAGSYEQYF	TGTGCCAGCAGCGCGCGTGCGGGCGCAGGCTCCTACGAGCAGTACTTC
TRBV7-2	TRBD1	NA	TRBJ1-2	CASSLMSGGQNYGYTF	TGTGCCAGCAGCTTAATGAGCGGGGGACAGAACTATGGCTACACCTTC
TRBV7-9	NA	NA	TRBJ2-7	CASSLAETAREQYF	TGTGCCAGCAGCTTAGCGGAGACCGCTCGGGAGCAGTACTTC
TRBV3-1/TRBV3-2	TRBD1	few	TRBJ1-6	CASSPSDRADNSPLHF	TGTGCCAGCAGCCCTTCGGACAGGGCCGATAATTCACCCCTCCACTTT
TRBV16	NA	NA	TRBJ1-4	CASSQSSEGGKLFF	TGTGCCAGCAGCCAATCTTCCGAGGGCGGAAAACTGTTTTTT
TRBV28	NA	NA	TRBJ1-2	CASFPGGFGLPPGYGYTF	TGTGCCAGCTTCCCCGGCGGGTTCGGGTTGCCTCCGGGCTATGGCTACACCTTC
TRBV28	NA	NA	TRBJ1-4	CAVSPEVATNEKLFF	TGTGCCGTCAGCCCGGAGGTTGCAACTAATGAAAAACTGTTTTTT
TRBV7-9	NA	NA	TRBJ1-6	CASSLWDWDNSPLHF	TGTGCCAGCAGCTTATGGGACTGGGATAATTCACCCCTCCACTTT
TRBV4-1	TRBD1	once	TRBJ1-1	CASSLAWTGRITEAFF	TGCGCCAGCAGCCTTGCATGGACAGGAAGGATCACTGAAGCTTTCTTT
TRBV27	NA	NA	TRBJ2-2	CASSLQDGELFF	TGTGCCAGCAGTTTGCAGGACGGGGAGCTGTTTTTT
TRBV10-3	TRBD1	NA	TRBJ2-1	CAITGTGLSDEQFF	TGTGCCATCACGGGGACAGGGTTATCGGATGAGCAGTTCTTC
TRBV15	NA	NA	TRBJ1-2	CATSRDLGGENYGYTF	TGTGCCACCAGCAGAGACTTAGGGGGGGAAAACTATGGCTACACCTTC
TRBV6-5	NA	NA	TRBJ2-1	CASSYRGGEQFF	TGTGCCAGCAGTTACAGGGGGGGGGAGCAGTTCTTC
TRBV7-2	TRBD2	NA	TRBJ2-3	CASSLWEASGREGADTQYF	TGTGCCAGCAGCTTGTGGGAGGCTAGCGGGCGGGAAGGGGCAGATACGCAGTATTTT